The text below deals with one T cell receptor (beta chain). What it binds is unknown. With molecular barcodes, quantitative 5'-RACE was used to make the TCR beta libraries. TCRdb redid the calling of the 5' RACE reads with MiXCR, one entry per CDR3 protein. Of around 230,000 distinct CDR3 sequences listed, approximately 9% are singletons. The sample originates from a study of CD8 T cells in ankylosing spondylitis. Study-wide findings and caveats: The study looked at matched synovial fluid samples from ankylosing spondylitis patients. Disease-linked clones were reported to be significantly enriched there. Certain motif variants had earlier appeared in reactive arthritis synovial fluid and blood. The study identified a TCR beta motif of under 10 highly homologous variants that appeared characteristic of ankylosing spondylitis blood.

Per germline, CDR1 MGHRA and CDR2 YSYEKL. Trimming removed 0 bases at V and 2 bases at J, with 5 bases between. The CDR3 is 14 amino acids. The V gene is TRBV4-1, the J gene TRBJ2-4, with no clear D. Sequencing input: blood, either unsorted or a sorted T cell fraction (not recorded which). The receptor was isolated from a male donor with ankylosing spondylitis or in good health (not recorded which). In DNA form, the CDR3 reads TGCGCCAGCAGCCAAGAACAAACCAAAAACATTCAGTACTTC. Its translation: CASSQEQTKNIQYF.